Shown below are 13 T cell receptor beta chains from a single sample sequenced in a study of tumor and adjacent non-tumor tissue in lung cancer. Three rounds of nested PCR, following a modified ARM-PCR protocol, produced the TCRbeta library. Using its own MiXCR run on the multiplex PCR reads, TCRdb lists one record per CDR3 protein. This sample has 50,000 to 70,000 distinct CDR3 sequences, with about 61% found just once. RNA was extracted from bulk tissue without any cell sorting. The normal lung tissue was taken more than 3 cm from the tumor edge. Material for sequencing was distant non-tumor lung tissue. All receptors derive from a man in his 70s with non-small cell lung cancer.

On this clonotype: One junction end does not reproduce the germline sequence, and a read error may be involved. The chain combines TRBV11-2 with TRBJ2-3; D may be TRBD1 (7 bases). CDR3 size: 15 residues. Germline V gene data show CDR1 as SGHAT and CDR2 as FQNNGV. This chain's CDR3 is CASSLAGGWRDTRYF. The CDR3 nucleotides read TGTGCCAGCAGCTTAGCAGGGGGATGGAGGGATACGCGGTATTTT.

About this clonotype: Relative to the germline gene, one junction end is altered; a read error may explain this. The chain carries TRBV24-1 and TRBJ2-3; D gene ambiguous. Germline V gene data show CDR1 as KGHDR and CDR2 as SFDVKD. The CDR3 has 17 residues. CDR3 region: CAISDLQVWHGTDTQYF. DNA of the CDR3: TGTGCCATCAGTGATTTGCAGGTTTGGCATGGAACAGATACGCAGTATTTT.

Regarding this clonotype: One end of the junction does not line up with germline, which may come from a read error. The chain couples TRBV29-1 to TRBJ2-5, with D tentatively TRBD1 or TRBD2 (6 bases each). The germline V gene encodes CDR1 SQVTM and CDR2 ANQGSEA. The CDR3 totals 11 residues. The CDR3 DNA reads TGCAGCATTGATGGGGGGCGGACCCAATATTTC. Its protein is CSIDGGRTQYF.

Comment on this clonotype: A much bigger clone sits one base away, suggesting this may be a read error. The chain joins TRBV28 to TRBJ1-5, with D perhaps matching TRBD1 (5 bases). This CDR3 region has 12 residues. CDR1 is MDHEN, CDR2 SYDVKM, per germline. V lost 6 bases and J lost 8, with 11 bases in between. CDR3 DNA: TGTGCCAGCAGCGTGCAGGGCAAGCCCCAGCATTTT. Its protein is CASSVQGKPQHF. Full variable domain (missing parts from reference TRBV28 and TRBJ1-5): DVKVTQSSRYLVKRTGEKVFLECVQDMDHENMFWYRQDPGLGLRLIYFSYDVKMKEKGDIPEGYSVSREKKERFSLILESASTNQTSMYLCASSVQGKPQHFGDGTRLSIL.

Remarks on this clonotype: One base away lies a much larger clone, so this may be a sequencing read error. The chain has TRBV6-6 and TRBJ2-1; D unresolved. Deletions cut 0 bases from V and 8 bases from J, with 8 bases between. The germline gives CDR1 MNHNY, CDR2 SVGAGI (reference sequence). The CDR3 is made up of 13 amino acids. CDR3 protein: CASSYSTKDEQFF. CDR3 bases: TGTGCCAGCAGTTACTCGACCAAGGATGAGCAGTTCTTC.

The chain employs TRBV29-1 and TRBJ2-7, with a possible D match to TRBD2 (5 bases). This CDR3 spans 15 amino acids. In germline, CDR1 is SQVTM, CDR2 ANQGSEA. Trimming pared 1 base from V and 6 bases from J, leaving 19 bases between. The CDR3 bases are TGCAGCGTTGAAGTTGGAGGCAACAATATCGGCGAGCAGTACTTC. It is translated as CSVEVGGNNIGEQYF.

With respect to this clonotype: An end of the junction does not agree with germline; a read error may underlie this. The chain recombines TRBV11-2 with TRBJ2-3, with D maybe TRBD2 (6 bases). CDR1 and CDR2 from the germline V gene are SGHAT and FQNNGV. This CDR3 spans 15 amino acids. The CDR3 DNA reads TGTGCCAGCAGTTTAGAAGCGGGTACCCCAGATATGCAGTATTTT. Translating gives CASSLEAGTPDMQYF.

This clonotype was seen a handful of times. This may stem from a read error, because a much larger clone lies one nucleotide away. CDR3: CASISRDTQYF. In DNA form, the CDR3 reads TGTGCCAGCATATCACGAGATACGCAGTATTTT. The chain has TRBV13 and TRBJ2-3; D is unresolved. This CDR3 comprises 11 residues. Germline V gene sequence: CDR1 PRHDT, CDR2 FYEKMQ (reference sequence). Trimming took 7 bases from V and 5 from J, leaving 7 bases between them.

Comment on this clonotype: A read error may account for a junction end that differs from germline. The chain's CDR3 is CTSSFSSGGETHYF. The CDR3 DNA reads TGTACCAGCAGCTTTTCCTCGGGTGGGGAGACCCACTACTTC. The chain joins TRBV11-2 to TRBJ2-5; tentative D call: TRBD2 (5 bases). CDR3 length equals 14 residues. The germline CDR1 and CDR2 sequences are SGHAT and FQNNGV.

This clonotype was counted at least ten times. The chain has TRBV6-6 and TRBJ2-3, with D perhaps matching TRBD2 (6 bases). The CDR3 is 11 residues long. Germline V CDR1 and CDR2: MNHNY, SVGAGI (reference sequence). Trimming shortened V by 11 bases and J by 6 bases, and 12 bases separated the two germline ends. CDR3 amino acids: CACGTPDTQYF. In DNA, the CDR3 is TGTGCCTGCGGGACGCCGGATACGCAGTATTTT.

About this clonotype: Possible read error: a much larger clone is one base away. The rearrangement joins TRBV5-1 to TRBJ2-5; 9 bases line up with TRBD2. The germline V gene encodes CDR1 SGHRS and CDR2 YFSETQ. The CDR3 contains 16 residues. In nucleotides, the CDR3 is TGCGCCAGCAGCTTGGCTCATGGGACTAGCCAAGGGACCCAGTACTTC. This codes for CASSLAHGTSQGTQYF. Looking up the rest from reference TRBV5-1 and TRBJ2-5 gives the full variable domain: KAGVTQTPRYLIKTRGQQVTLSCSPISGHRSVSWYQQTPGQGLQFLFEYFSETQRNKGNFPGRFSGRQFSNSRSEMNVSTLELGDSALYLCASSLAHGTSQGTQYFGPGTRLLVL.

As for this clonotype: Being one base from a much bigger clone, this may be a read error. V and J are TRBV5-1 and TRBJ2-1; D is possibly TRBD2 (6 bases). Germline CDR1 SGHRS, CDR2 YFSETQ. V lost 4 bases and J 4 bases, leaving 15 bases between the germline ends. The CDR3 is made up of 15 amino acids. CDR3 bases: TGCGCCAGCAGCCAGCTGGCTAGCGCTTACAATGAGCAGTTCTTC. As protein: CASSQLASAYNEQFF.

With respect to this clonotype: A read error may produce the germline difference seen at one junction end. This rearrangement joins TRBV12-3 or TRBV12-4 to TRBJ1-2; TRBD1 matches 8 bases. This CDR3 region has 14 residues. CDR3 nucleotide sequence: TGTGCCAGCAGTTTAGTGCCAGGGGGCTATGATTACGCCTTC. Protein sequence: CASSLVPGGYDYAF.